This TCR beta chain originates from a study of beta chain features in type 1 diabetes. Study overall: The number of sorted cells examined across all samples was 107,917,701.

CDR1 is MNHNY, CDR2 SVGAGI, per germline (reference sequence). Trimming took 5 bases from V and 0 from J; bases not matched to a gene: 3. The CDR3 consists of 14 residues. General study points: The study found that naive, central memory and Treg TCRB repertoires appeared more similar in patients than in healthy donors. When VDJ junctions were examined, type 1 diabetes patients showed fewer insertions and more deletions. Moderately but significantly shorter TCRB CDR3s were found in Type 1 diabetes patients in all four CD4+ subsets.

Expressed TCRB transcripts got sequenced, as all isolated RNA was reverse transcribed. TCRdb's table, derived via immunoSEQ multiplex PCR, lists solely in-frame clones and lacks some. The profile shows 200,000 to 300,000 clones, under 13% of them singletons. As to this clone: Its cognate antigen is unknown.

The chain uses TRBV6-6 and TRBJ1-2; 7 nucleotides match TRBD1. The source material was naive CD4+ T cells from blood. This TCR was sampled from a man aged 30 to 39 with type 1 diabetes. CDR3 in amino acids: CASSPGGANYGYTF. The CDR3 DNA sequence: TGTGCCAGCAGTCCAGGGGGAGCTAACTATGGCTACACCTTC.